The 30 T cell receptor beta chains in this list originate from one sample, sequenced in a study of stem cell transplantation in POMP-related autoinflammatory disease. This table comes from immunoSEQ multiplex PCR, and its TCRdb copy is limited to in-frame clones, with some not included. The data contain several thousand clones, about 90% of them singletons. The sample consisted of CD8+ T cells from PBMCs, taken after stem cell transplantation. Receptors originate from a human patient with POMP-related autoinflammation and immune dysregulation (PRAID). Certain T cells may be donor cells from the graft.

The V and J genes are TRBV27 and TRBJ1-1, with a possible D match to TRBD1 (5 bases). V was pared by 6 bases and J by 5 bases, with 13 bases between. The germline CDR1 and CDR2 sequences are MNHEY and SMNVEV (reference sequence). This CDR3 spans 13 amino acids. The CDR3 DNA reads TGTGCCAGCAGGTCCGGGGGAGGTACTGAAGCTTTCTTT. Its translation: CASRSGGGTEAFF.

This chain joins TRBV7-8 and TRBJ1-4; D gene unclear. Germline V gene data show CDR1 as SGHVS and CDR2 as FQNEAQ. This CDR3 has 14 residues. V shed 1 base and J shed 7 bases, with 10 bases lying between them. The CDR3 is CASSLEPGPEKLFF. CDR3 nucleotide sequence: TGTGCCAGCAGCTTAGAACCAGGCCCTGAAAAACTGTTTTTT.

The rearrangement uses TRBV18 and TRBJ2-5; the D gene is possibly TRBD2 (7 bases). CDR3 size: 16 residues. With 5 bases removed from V and 5 bases from J, the gap between germline ends came to 21 bases. From germline, CDR1 is KGHSH and CDR2 LQKENI. As DNA, the CDR3 is TGTGCCAGCTCATCTACCGCCGGGGGGCGCAGGGAGACCCAGTACTTC. Protein product: CASSSTAGGRRETQYF.

This clone is judged medium-sized (0.01 to 0.1%). The V and J genes are TRBV5-6 and TRBJ2-7, with no clear D. The CDR3 totals 13 residues. V lost 2 bases and J lost 3, with 9 bases in between. The germline CDR1 and CDR2 sequences are SGHDT and YYEEEE. CDR3 in DNA: TGTGCCAGCAGCTTAAGGGATATCTACGAGCAGTACGTC. This sequence encodes CASSLRDIYEQYV.

This clone was seen a single time. The V and J genes are TRBV7-5 and TRBJ2-4. TRBV7-5 is a pseudogene locus. The CDR3 loop spans 10 amino acids. Here the CDR3 DNA reads TGTGTCAGAAGCTTAATCATTCAGTACTTC. Translated: CVRSLIIQYF.

V is TRBV11-2 and J is TRBJ2-7; no definite D call. V shed 10 bases and J shed 3 bases, with 19 bases lying between them. Germline lookup yields CDR1 SGHAT and CDR2 FQNNGV. The CDR3 length is 14 residues. The CDR3 loop reads CATQPPPLVYEQYV. In nucleotides, the CDR3 is TGTGCCACCCAACCGCCACCTCTTGTCTACGAGCAGTACGTC.

This clone is labeled as medium-sized. The V and J genes are TRBV5-6 and TRBJ2-7; no reliable D call. The CDR3 has 15 amino acids. Germline V gives CDR1 SGHDT, CDR2 YYEEEE. Deletions cut 4 bases from V and 0 bases from J, with 14 bases between. Written as DNA, the CDR3 is TGTGCCAGCAGCCCGTGGTTACAGAGCTCCTACGAGCAGTACGTC. Protein: CASSPWLQSSYEQYV.

The rearrangement links TRBV9 to TRBJ1-1; D is possibly TRBD1 (6 bases). V gave up 2 bases and J gave up 6 bases, with 11 bases separating them. Germline V CDR1 and CDR2: SGDLS, YYNGEE. The CDR3 extends over 13 amino acids. CDR3 amino acids: CASSVVGAAEAFF. The DNA for the CDR3 is TGTGCCAGCAGCGTTGTGGGGGCGGCTGAAGCTTTCTTT.

A word on this clone: Other DNA sequences from this sample encode an identical CDR3 as well. This CDR3 is CASSSGNTGELFF. Written as DNA, the CDR3 is TGTGCCAGCAGTTCCGGGAATACCGGGGAGCTGTTTTTT. V is TRBV27 and J is TRBJ2-2; D may be TRBD2 (5 bases). The germline V gene has CDR1 MNHEY and CDR2 SMNVEV (reference sequence). The CDR3 has 13 residues. The V gene lost 4 bases and the J gene lost 5 bases, with 8 bases spanning the gap.

This chain joins TRBV23-1 and TRBJ2-7; D unresolved. TRBV23-1 counts as an open reading frame of uncertain function. The CDR3 loop spans 13 amino acids. With 0 bases removed from V and 4 bases from J, the gap between germline ends came to 7 bases. The DNA of the CDR3 is TGCGCCAGCAGTCAATCTCTCGGGTACGAGCAGTACGTC. Its translation is CASSQSLGYEQYV.

V is TRBV4-1 and J is TRBJ1-4, with D unclear. The CDR3 runs to 17 residues. Trimming took off 0 bases at V and 7 bases at J, with 18 bases between the two ends. Germline V gene sequence: CDR1 MGHRA, CDR2 YSYEKL. CDR3 sequence: CASSQDRREGLSEKLFF. In DNA, the CDR3 is TGCGCCAGCAGCCAAGATCGTCGAGAGGGCTTAAGTGAAAAACTGTTTTTT.

This chain joins TRBV29-1 and TRBJ1-3; possible D gene TRBD1, 5 bases. Germline CDR1 reads SQVTM; CDR2 reads ANQGSEA. The V gene lost 5 bases and the J gene lost 0 bases, with 14 bases spanning the gap. The CDR3 spans 15 residues. The CDR3 coding sequence is TGCAGCGTTTGGTTGTCAGGGAGCTCTGGAAACACCATATATTTT. Translating it yields CSVWLSGSSGNTIYF.

This chain links TRBV7-3 with TRBJ2-3; TRBD2 matches 9 bases. Trimming at V came to 5 bases and at J to 2 bases, leaving 5 bases not matched to a gene. The CDR3 contains 15 residues. The germline V gene encodes CDR1 SGHTA and CDR2 FQGTGA. This CDR3 reads CASSAGLAPTDTQYF. CDR3 DNA sequence: TGTGCCAGCAGCGCCGGACTAGCGCCCACAGATACGCAGTATTTT.

V usage is TRBV13 and J usage is TRBJ2-5, with TRBD2 identical over 14 bases. The CDR3 runs 15 residues. Germline V lookup: CDR1 PRHDT, CDR2 FYEKMQ (reference sequence). The J segment lost 5 bases and the V segment lost 5 bases, leaving 4 bases of the junction unmatched. As DNA, the CDR3 is TGTGCCAGCAGCCATAGGACTAGCGGGGGGGAGACCCAGTACTTC. It specifies CASSHRTSGGETQYF.

The chain's CDR3 is CASSLNDYEQYF. The CDR3 region has the DNA TGCGCCAGCAGCTTGAACGACTACGAGCAGTACTTC. The chain uses TRBV5-1 and TRBJ2-7; D remains ambiguous. Trimming left V 1 base short and J 3 bases short, with 5 bases between. The germline gives CDR1 SGHRS, CDR2 YFSETQ. This CDR3 region has 12 residues.

This chain links TRBV5-6 with TRBJ1-6; D is possibly TRBD1 (5 bases). The V gene's germline CDR1 is SGHDT and CDR2 YYEEEE. Trimming removed 3 bases at V and 3 bases at J, with 10 bases between. The CDR3 extends over 15 amino acids. CDR3 bases: TGTGCCAGCAGCTGGTGGGGGGACTATAATTCACCCCTCCACTTT. Amino acid sequence: CASSWWGDYNSPLHF. Filled out from reference TRBV5-6 and TRBJ1-6, the complete variable domain reads DAGVTQSPTHLIKTRGQQVTLRCSPKSGHDTVSWYQQALGQGPQFIFQYYEEEERQRGNFPDRFSGHQFPNYSSELNVNALLLGDSALYLCASSWWGDYNSPLHFGNGTRLTVT.

The CDR3 DNA is TGTGCCAGCAGTGATCCAGCGGGAGGACACCACCAAGAGCAGTTCTTC. Translated: CASSDPAGGHHQEQFF. This rearrangement joins TRBV2 to TRBJ2-1, with TRBD2 identical over 9 bases. This CDR3 contains 16 residues. Trimming at V came to 3 bases and at J to 10 bases, leaving 13 bases not matched to a gene. CDR1 is SNHLY and CDR2 is FYNNEI in the germline V gene.

This chain connects TRBV24-1 to TRBJ2-3; unclear D gene. CDR1 is KGHDR and CDR2 is SFDVKD in the germline V gene. The CDR3 sequence is 13 residues long. The V end lost 4 bases, the J end lost 2 bases, and 6 bases lay between the germline ends. In nucleotides, the CDR3 is TGTGCCACCAGTGAGGTAGACACAGATACGCAGTATTTT. Its protein product is CATSEVDTDTQYF.

The rearrangement joins TRBV18 to TRBJ1-4, with D possibly matching TRBD1 (5 bases). CDR3 length equals 15 residues. The V end lost 6 bases, the J end lost 0 bases, and 11 bases lay between the germline ends. Germline V gene data show CDR1 as KGHSH and CDR2 as LQKENI. The CDR3 here is CASSSTGSTNEKLFF. The CDR3 DNA follows: TGTGCCAGCTCGTCTACAGGCTCAACTAATGAAAAACTGTTTTTT.

The V and J genes are TRBV7-6 and TRBJ2-1; TRBD1 matches 8 bases. Germline-derived CDR1 and CDR2 are SGHVS and FNYEAQ. The J segment lost 2 bases and the V segment lost 2 bases, leaving 2 bases of the junction unmatched. There are 15 residues in the CDR3. The CDR3 nucleotides read TGTGCCAGCAGCTTATCAGGGGGCCCCTACAATGAGCAGTTCTTC. Encoded protein: CASSLSGGPYNEQFF.

This rearrangement joins TRBV4-1 to TRBJ1-1, with D tentatively TRBD1 (5 bases). Germline CDR1 and CDR2: MGHRA and YSYEKL. Trimming removed 4 bases from V and 0 bases from J, with 12 bases in between. This CDR3 region has 15 residues. CDR3 in DNA: TGCGCCAGCAGCCCCTTGCAGGGTATGAACACTGAAGCTTTCTTT. Amino acids: CASSPLQGMNTEAFF.

This clone was found a few times. The chain's CDR3 is CASIWEAGYTF. The CDR3 bases are TGTGCCAGCATTTGGGAAGCAGGCTACACCTTC. The rearrangement uses TRBV2 and TRBJ1-2; no firm D call. V was clipped by 7 bases and J by 8 bases, with 11 bases between them. Germline CDR1 is SNHLY and CDR2 is FYNNEI. CDR3 length equals 11 residues. Looking up the rest from reference TRBV2 and TRBJ1-2 gives the full variable domain: EPEVTQTPSHQVTQMGQEVILRCVPISNHLYFYWYRQILGQKVEFLVSFYNNEISEKSEIFDDQFSVERPDGSNFTLKIRSTKLEDSAMYFCASIWEAGYTFGSGTRLTVV.

The DNA of the CDR3 is TGTGCCAGCAGCTCCGGGACAGGGCTCGAGCAGTACGTC. This sequence encodes CASSSGTGLEQYV. J is TRBJ2-7 and V is TRBV11-2, with 9 positions matching TRBD1. The CDR3 sequence is 13 residues long. Germline CDR1 reads SGHAT; CDR2 reads FQNNGV. V was clipped by 4 bases and J by 6 bases; unmatched bases: 4.

This chain uses TRBV6-1 with TRBJ1-5, with 12 bases lining up with TRBD1. The CDR3 is made up of 17 amino acids. The ends lost 0 bases at V and 4 bases at J; junction bases unmatched: 4. Germline CDR1 MNHNS, CDR2 SASEGT. The CDR3 DNA is TGTGCCAGCAGTGAAGCGTTGGGACAGGGGGCGAATCAGCCCCAGCATTTT. Its protein is CASSEALGQGANQPQHF.

The rearrangement links TRBV6-7 to TRBJ2-5; TRBD2 aligns across 8 bases. TRBV6-7 has ORF status, its function being uncertain. The CDR3 sequence is 16 residues long. Losses at the gene ends were 1 base for V and 0 bases for J; bases not matched to a gene: 4. The CDR3 loop is CASSYWGLEYQETQYF. CDR3 in DNA: TGTGCCAGCAGTTACTGGGGACTAGAGTACCAAGAGACCCAGTACTTC.

This chain links TRBV7-3 with TRBJ1-2; 8 nucleotides agree with TRBD1. The CDR3 length is 13 residues. V shed 4 bases, J shed 5 bases, and the junction held 3 bases outside the gene matches. Germline values: CDR1 SGHTA, CDR2 FQGTGA. Here the CDR3 reads CASSSTGDYGYTF. The CDR3 DNA reads as TGTGCCAGCAGCTCGACAGGGGATTATGGCTACACCTTC.

The rearrangement joins TRBV5-4 to TRBJ2-5; D may be TRBD1 (6 bases). Germline V gene data show CDR1 as SGHNT and CDR2 as YYREEE (reference sequence). The CDR3 covers 14 residues. Trimming pared 2 bases from V and 1 base from J, leaving 9 bases between. The CDR3 nucleotides read TGTGCCAGCAGCTTTAAACAGGGCCAAGAGACCCAGTACTTC. Its protein product is CASSFKQGQETQYF.

The chain joins TRBV25-1 to TRBJ1-1; TRBD1 is a possible D gene (5 bases). Trimming removed 1 base from V and 4 bases from J, with 16 bases in between. Per germline, CDR1 MGHDK and CDR2 SYGVNS. The CDR3 runs to 16 residues. The CDR3 DNA reads as TGTGCCAGCAGTGAATCCCCACCGGGGACCCCCACTGAAGCTTTCTTT. It translates to CASSESPPGTPTEAFF.

The DNA of the CDR3 is TGTGCCAGCAGCTTAGGCGGTTCGAACACTGAAGCTTTCTTT. Its translation: CASSLGGSNTEAFF. The gene calls are TRBV7-8 and TRBJ1-1; D unclear. The CDR3 is made up of 14 amino acids. Between the trimmed V and J ends, which lost 1 base and 1 base, there was a span of 7 bases. The germline V gene has CDR1 SGHVS and CDR2 FQNEAQ.

This clone appeared once. The chain employs TRBV9 and TRBJ2-1; 7 bases fit TRBD2. CDR1 and CDR2 (germline): SGDLS, YYNGEE. The trim removed 0 bases at V and 3 bases at J, leaving 6 bases unmatched. This CDR3 is 16 amino acids long. The CDR3 DNA follows: TGTGCCAGCAGCGTAGAGGCTAGCGGAAGCTACAATGAGCAGTTCTTC. As protein: CASSVEASGSYNEQFF.